The following is a T cell receptor beta chain sequence with its context. This sample was taken from a study of shared clonotypes between healthy human individuals. J lost 0 bases, V lost 4 bases, and 5 bases had no gene match. Germline V gives CDR1 KGHSH, CDR2 LQKENI. CDR3 size: 17 residues. The method was immunoSEQ multiplex PCR; TCRdb's version includes in-frame clones alone and lacks a portion of them. This table has 2,500,000 or so clones, 85% to 95% appearing once. The rearrangement joins TRBV18 to TRBJ2-4; 11 bases are a match to TRBD1. The TCR was taken from a man aged 18 to 30 in good health. Some clones in this sample may be carry-over from other donors' samples. The sequenced sample was naive CD4+ T cells from PBMCs. The subset denotes: CD45RA+ positively selected. CDR3 nucleotide sequence: TGTGCCAGCTCACTAGGGACAGGGGGAATAGCCAAAAACATTCAGTACTTC. Amino acid sequence: CASSLGTGGIAKNIQYF.